This T cell receptor (beta chain) was obtained from a study of control samples from healthy donors and cancer patients. V was cut by 5 bases and J by 0 bases, with 14 bases left in between. The V gene's germline CDR1 is MNHEY and CDR2 SMNVEV (reference sequence). This CDR3 comprises 15 residues. The protocol was immunoSEQ multiplex PCR, while the TCRdb copy is restricted to in-frame clones and leaves out a portion. This sample has approximately 100,000 clones, with about four fifths found just once. This sequence was found in a man in his 60s in good health. Sequencing was performed on blood. V usage is TRBV27 and J usage is TRBJ2-7, with a possible D match to TRBD1 (6 bases). The CDR3 region is CASSTGFRSSYEQYF. DNA for the CDR3: TGTGCCAGCAGTACAGGGTTTAGGAGCTCCTACGAGCAGTACTTC.